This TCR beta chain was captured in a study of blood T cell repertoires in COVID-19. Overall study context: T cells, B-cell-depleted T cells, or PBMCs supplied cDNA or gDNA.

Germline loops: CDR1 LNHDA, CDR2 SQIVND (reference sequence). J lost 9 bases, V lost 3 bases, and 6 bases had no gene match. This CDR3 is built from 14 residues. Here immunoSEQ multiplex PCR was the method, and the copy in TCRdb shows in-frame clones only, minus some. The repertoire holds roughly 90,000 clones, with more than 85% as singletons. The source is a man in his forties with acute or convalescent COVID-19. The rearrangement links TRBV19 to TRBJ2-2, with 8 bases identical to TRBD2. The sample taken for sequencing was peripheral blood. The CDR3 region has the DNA TGTGCCAGTAGTATGCGGGAGGCGACCAGGGAGCTGTTTTTT. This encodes CASSMREATRELFF.